The 24 T cell receptor beta chains given below trace back to one sample, sequenced in a study of blood T cells in healthy people across ages. Through a sample-barcoded 5' primer and a J-beta primer mix, a second PCR was run for roughly 6 to 12 cycles. Each CDR3 protein is one row after TCRdb ran MiXCR on the 5' RACE reads. This table has 800,000 to 950,000 distinct CDR3 sequences, around 29% appearing once. These data also featured in a second study, about T cells of mothers and their children.

The sample consisted of blood. The receptors come from a woman in her thirties or forties in good health.

The table lists this clonotype with many counts. J is TRBJ2-1 and V is TRBV29-1, with D tentatively TRBD2 (5 bases). Germline CDR1 and CDR2: SQVTM and ANQGSEA. There are 10 residues in the CDR3. Trimming left V 7 bases short and J 8 bases short, with 9 bases between. The CDR3 protein is CSAVGDEQFF. The DNA of the CDR3 is TGCAGCGCGGTCGGGGATGAGCAGTTCTTC.

The sample holds a few counts of this clonotype. This chain uses TRBV12-3 or TRBV12-4 with TRBJ1-4; D not certain. The length of the CDR3 is 15 residues. Trimming took 4 bases from V and 10 from J, leaving 19 bases between them. This chain's CDR3 is CASSSLQSSVGKLFF. In nucleotides, the CDR3 is TGTGCCAGCAGTTCACTCCAGAGTAGCGTAGGAAAACTGTTTTTT.

This clonotype was seen many times. The CDR3 is CASSHSGGASEQYF. The CDR3, as DNA: TGTGCCAGCAGCCATAGCGGGGGGGCTTCCGAGCAGTACTTC. This chain uses TRBV7-2 with TRBJ2-7, with TRBD2 matching 11 bases. Trimming took 5 bases from V and 6 from J; bases not matched to a gene: 6. The CDR3 sequence is 14 residues long. Germline values: CDR1 SGHTA, CDR2 FQGNSA.

This chain links TRBV11-2 with TRBJ2-7; possible D gene TRBD2, 6 bases. The length of the CDR3 is 16 residues. V was shortened by 5 bases and J by 0 bases, with 17 bases between the two germline ends. Germline values: CDR1 SGHAT, CDR2 FQNNGV. CDR3 bases: TGTGCCAGCAGCCTCCCGGTTAGCGGTTACTCCTACGAGCAGTACTTC. Protein sequence: CASSLPVSGYSYEQYF.

CDR3 in amino acids: CASSLQGVFGTEAFF. For the CDR3, the DNA is TGTGCCAGCAGCTTACAGGGTGTCTTCGGGACTGAAGCTTTCTTT. This sequence joins TRBV7-2 and TRBJ1-1, with D tentatively TRBD1 (5 bases). V was pared by 2 bases and J by 5 bases, with 15 bases between. Germline values: CDR1 SGHTA, CDR2 FQGNSA. The CDR3 has 15 residues. Drawing the rest from reference TRBV7-2 and TRBJ1-1, the complete variable domain is GAGVSQSPSNKVTEKGKDVELRCDPISGHTALYWYRQSLGQGLEFLIYFQGNSAPDKSGLPSDRFSAERTGGSVSTLTIQRTQQEDSAVYLCASSLQGVFGTEAFFGQGTRLTVV.

The V and J genes are TRBV6-6 and TRBJ1-1, with TRBD1 as a possible D gene (6 bases). The CDR3 totals 16 residues. Germline V gene lookup returns CDR1 MNHNY and CDR2 SVGAGI (reference sequence). V was clipped by 2 bases and J by 0 bases, with 13 bases between them. In DNA form, the CDR3 reads TGTGCCAGCAGTTACCCACAGGGAGCCGTGAACACTGAAGCTTTCTTT. This gives the protein CASSYPQGAVNTEAFF.

In this sample, this clonotype turned up a few times. This chain uses TRBV28 with TRBJ1-1; maybe TRBD1 (6 bases). Per the germline V gene, CDR1 is MDHEN and CDR2 is SYDVKM. With 6 bases removed from V and 5 bases from J, the gap between germline ends came to 13 bases. CDR3 length: 13 residues. Here the CDR3 DNA reads TGTGCCAGCAGCTCAGGGGTTCGAACTGAAGCTTTCTTT. It yields the protein CASSSGVRTEAFF. Variable domain in full (rest from reference TRBV28 and TRBJ1-1): DVKVTQSSRYLVKRTGEKVFLECVQDMDHENMFWYRQDPGLGLRLIYFSYDVKMKEKGDIPEGYSVSREKKERFSLILESASTNQTSMYLCASSSGVRTEAFFGQGTRLTVV.

A few counts support this clonotype. The J gene is TRBJ1-5, the V gene TRBV18; 9 bases are shared with TRBD1. Trimming cost V 4 bases and J 5 bases; bases outside gene matches: 3. The germline V gene has CDR1 KGHSH and CDR2 LQKENI. This CDR3 comprises 14 residues. Here the CDR3 DNA reads TGTGCCAGCTCACGACGGACAGGGGATCAGCCCCAGCATTTT. Translation gives CASSRRTGDQPQHF.

In its sample, this clonotype was seen a few times. An end of the junction differs from the germline gene, which may be a read error. The chain employs TRBV20-1 and TRBJ2-1; D is unresolved. The CDR3 runs to 16 residues. Germline V gene data show CDR1 as DFQATT and CDR2 as SNEGSKA (reference sequence). CDR3 bases: TGCAGTGCTAGCACTCCTGGTGGTAGCTCCCACAATGAGCAGTTCTTC. Amino acids: CSASTPGGSSHNEQFF.

The rearrangement links TRBV6-2 or TRBV6-3 to TRBJ2-5; 7 bases agree with TRBD1. The DNA end favors TRBJ2-7, so the J call may be wrong. CDR1 and CDR2 (germline): MNHEY, SVGEGT. The CDR3 is made up of 14 amino acids. The CDR3 reads CASSPDRVYCEQYF. The CDR3 coding sequence is TGTGCCAGCAGCCCCGACAGGGTTTACTGCGAGCAGTACTTC.

This clonotype was counted at least ten times. The genes are TRBV4-1 and TRBJ1-2; D is possibly TRBD1 (5 bases). Germline-derived CDR1 and CDR2 are MGHRA and YSYEKL. V lost 0 bases to trimming and J lost 7 bases, with 15 bases between them. The CDR3 covers 15 residues. CDR3 sequence reads: CASSQEAGFSLGYTF. CDR3 sequence (DNA): TGCGCCAGCAGCCAAGAGGCAGGGTTCTCGCTTGGCTACACCTTC.

In this sample, this clonotype turned up a few times. The V and J genes are TRBV4-3 and TRBJ2-7; 7 bases agree with TRBD1. This CDR3 has 14 residues. Looked up from germline, CDR1 is LGHNA and CDR2 is YSLEER. V was clipped by 4 bases and J by 9 bases; unmatched bases: 12. In DNA, the CDR3 is TGCGCCAGCAGCCCTTTTACAGGGGCCCTACCGCAGTACTTC. Translating it yields CASSPFTGALPQYF.

Points on this clonotype: Possible read error: a much larger clone is one base away. The chain joins TRBV5-1 to TRBJ2-1; 8 positions agree with TRBD1. CDR1 and CDR2 from the germline V gene are SGHRS and YFSETQ. J gave up 8 bases and V 0 bases, and 7 bases lay outside the gene matches. The CDR3 extends over 15 amino acids. The CDR3 region has the DNA TGCGCCAGCAGCTTGGCGGGACAGGCTTGGGATGAGCAGTTCTTC. Protein sequence: CASSLAGQAWDEQFF.

About this clonotype itself: The missing conserved phenylalanine or tryptophan at the end of this CDR3 makes a read error likely. The chain uses TRBV7-2 and TRBJ1-4; D remains ambiguous. This CDR3 has 14 residues. V was trimmed by 2 bases and J by 5 bases, leaving 9 bases between them. CDR1 SGHTA and CDR2 FQGNSA come from the germline V gene. CDR3 sequence reads: CASSLSAENEKLFC. In nucleotides, the CDR3 is TGTGCCAGCAGCTTATCCGCCGAGAATGAAAAACTGTTTTGT.

Many counts were recorded for this clonotype. The rearrangement links TRBV7-9 to TRBJ2-7; maybe TRBD1 (7 bases). The V and J ends lost 4 bases and 5 bases respectively, with 18 bases between them. Germline CDR1 SEHNR, CDR2 FQNEAQ (reference sequence). This CDR3 contains 15 residues. The CDR3 region has the DNA TGTGCCAGCAGCTCCAAGACAGGGAGGTCCCACGAGCAGTACTTC. Amino acid sequence: CASSSKTGRSHEQYF.

This clonotype was found many times. The junction and the germline gene differ at one end; a read error may be behind it. V is TRBV5-1 and J is TRBJ2-3; no firm D call. CDR1 is SGHRS, CDR2 YFSETQ, per germline. The CDR3 loop spans 12 amino acids. CDR3 DNA sequence: TGTGCCAGCAGCTTTAGCACAGATACGCAGTATTTT. Protein product: CASSFSTDTQYF.

This clonotype was counted many times. The genes are TRBV20-1 and TRBJ1-6; D not certain. The germline gives CDR1 DFQATT, CDR2 SNEGSKA (reference sequence). V lost 0 bases and J lost 4, with 16 bases in between. There are 17 residues in the CDR3. CDR3 in amino acids: CSARDRRAQQYNSPLHF. The CDR3 nucleotides are TGCAGTGCTAGAGATCGGAGGGCACAGCAATATAATTCACCCCTCCACTTT.

The rearrangement uses TRBV20-1 and TRBJ1-4, with 9 bases matching TRBD1. The germline V gene encodes CDR1 DFQATT and CDR2 SNEGSKA (reference sequence). The V gene end was trimmed by 4 bases and the J gene end by 7 bases; junction bases not matched to a gene: 4. This CDR3 spans 13 amino acids. This CDR3 is CSAITGGSEKLFF. The CDR3 DNA is TGCAGTGCTATTACAGGGGGCAGTGAAAAACTGTTTTTT.

Regarding this clonotype: This could be a read error, since a much larger clone is one nucleotide away. The chain recombines TRBV5-1 with TRBJ2-5; 10 bases match TRBD1. After removal of 4 bases from V and 1 base from J, the junction contained 7 bases not matched to a gene. Germline CDR1 reads SGHRS; CDR2 reads YFSETQ. This CDR3 has 16 residues. As DNA, the CDR3 is TGCGCCAGCAGCGCAGGACAGGGGGGGAGCCAAGAGACCCAGTACTTC. Translation: CASSAGQGGSQETQYF.

This clonotype is medium-sized within its sample. This chain links TRBV6-5 with TRBJ2-7, with D possibly being TRBD1 (5 bases). The germline gives CDR1 MNHEY, CDR2 SVGAGI. The CDR3 is made up of 14 amino acids. V lost 4 bases to trimming and J lost 3 bases, with 13 bases between them. This chain's CDR3 is CASSSLGQGYEQYF. The CDR3 coding sequence is TGTGCCAGCAGTTCACTCGGGCAGGGCTACGAGCAGTACTTC.

This chain's CDR3 is CASSSQFLAGGYNEQFF. In DNA form, the CDR3 reads TGTGCCAGCAGCTCCCAATTCCTAGCGGGGGGTTACAATGAGCAGTTCTTC. This chain links TRBV7-2 with TRBJ2-1; 11 bases agree with TRBD2. The CDR3 is 17 amino acids. CDR1 is SGHTA, CDR2 FQGNSA, per germline. J was trimmed by 4 bases and V by 4 bases; bases with no gene match: 9.

This chain connects TRBV18 to TRBJ1-2; D may be TRBD1 (5 bases). CDR3 length equals 13 residues. Trimming shortened V by 3 bases and J by 5 bases, and 10 bases separated the two germline ends. From germline, CDR1 is KGHSH and CDR2 LQKENI. This CDR3 is CASSPAQEYGYTF. CDR3 nucleotides: TGTGCCAGCTCACCCGCACAGGAATATGGCTACACCTTC.

A single count supports this clonotype. This chain joins TRBV6-5 and TRBJ1-6; D gene ambiguous. The CDR3 runs 16 residues. The germline V and J ends were trimmed by 2 bases and 0 bases, with 8 bases remaining between them. The V gene's germline CDR1 is MNHEY and CDR2 SVGAGI. The CDR3 spells CASSYRDSSYNSPLHF. The DNA of the CDR3 is TGTGCCAGCAGTTACAGGGATTCCTCCTATAATTCACCCCTCCACTTT.

The chain combines TRBV3-1 with TRBJ1-2, with TRBD1 identical over 8 bases. J gave up 5 bases and V 4 bases, and 9 bases lay outside the gene matches. Germline CDR1 reads LGHDT; CDR2 reads YNNKEL (reference sequence). The CDR3 covers 15 residues. Here the CDR3 DNA reads TGTGCCAGCAGCCCGAGGGGACAGGCCCCTTATGGCTACACCTTC. This translates into CASSPRGQAPYGYTF. Together with reference TRBV3-1 and TRBJ1-2, the CDR3 gives the full variable domain: DTAVSQTPKYLVTQMGNDKSIKCEQNLGHDTMYWYKQDSKKFLKIMFSYNNKELIINETVPNRFSPKSPDKAHLNLHINSLELGDSAVYFCASSPRGQAPYGYTFGSGTRLTVV.